A selection of T cell receptor beta chains follows, all from one sample in a study of CD8 T cells in ankylosing spondylitis. TCRdb used MiXCR to reprocess the 5' RACE reads, holding one entry per CDR3 protein. The data hold tens of thousands of distinct CDR3 sequences, with approximately 5.3% observed a single time. What was sequenced was blood, either unsorted or a sorted T cell fraction (not recorded which). Receptors were obtained from a male donor with ankylosing spondylitis or in good health (not recorded which). CDR3s include the opening cysteine and the closing phenylalanine or tryptophan. The order of the fields is V gene, D gene, clone size, J gene, CDR3 protein, CDR3 DNA. D genes are given only for firm matches. Clone size is shown for a subset of rows, as once, few, many or a class of expanded clone.

V: TRBV7-3; D: TRBD2; size: many; J: TRBJ2-1; CDR3: CASSLTTSGDHNEQFF; DNA: TGTGCCAGCAGCTTAACGACTAGCGGGGACCACAATGAGCAGTTCTTC
V: TRBV3-1; D: NA; size: NA; J: TRBJ1-4; CDR3: CASSQDLPGRGWREKLLF; DNA: TGTGCCAGCAGCCAAGATCTACCCGGACGGGGGTGGAGGGAAAAACTGCTTTTT
V: TRBV6-5; D: NA; size: once; J: TRBJ2-7; CDR3: CATSHIAFRDMEYF; DNA: TGTGCCACCAGTCACATAGCTTTCCGGGACATGGAGTACTTC
V: TRBV6-1; D: TRBD1; size: many; J: TRBJ2-7; CDR3: CASMRGWQGAYEQYF; DNA: TGTGCCAGCATGCGAGGGTGGCAGGGGGCCTACGAGCAGTACTTC
V: TRBV28; D: TRBD2; size: many; J: TRBJ2-1; CDR3: CASSLPSGGANEQFF; DNA: TGTGCCAGCAGTTTACCTAGCGGGGGGGCAAATGAGCAGTTCTTC
V: TRBV12-3/TRBV12-4; D: NA; size: many; J: TRBJ2-3; CDR3: CASSKKLRDNVADTQYF; DNA: TGTGCCAGCAGCAAAAAACTCCGGGACAACGTCGCAGATACGCAGTATTTT
V: TRBV27; D: NA; size: many; J: TRBJ2-2; CDR3: CASSLVTQGRGGELFF; DNA: TGTGCCAGCAGCCTTGTTACGCAGGGGCGCGGCGGGGAGCTGTTTTTT
V: TRBV4-3; D: TRBD1; size: many; J: TRBJ2-3; CDR3: CASSQGTGMNTQYF; DNA: TGCGCCAGCAGCCAAGGGACAGGGATGAATACGCAGTATTTT
V: TRBV7-8; D: NA; size: many; J: TRBJ1-1; CDR3: CASSLEGGPMNTEAFF; DNA: TGTGCCAGCAGCTTAGAGGGGGGCCCCATGAACACTGAAGCTTTCTTT
V: TRBV7-3; D: NA; size: many; J: TRBJ2-3; CDR3: CASSFGGKGTDTQYF; DNA: TGTGCCAGCAGCTTCGGCGGGAAAGGCACAGATACGCAGTATTTT
V: TRBV18; D: NA; size: many; J: TRBJ2-3; CDR3: CASSPGGADTQYF; DNA: TGTGCCAGCTCACCAGGGGGAGCAGATACGCAGTATTTT
V: TRBV15; D: NA; size: many; J: TRBJ1-1; CDR3: CATSGKRVENTEAFF; DNA: TGTGCCACCAGCGGTAAGAGAGTAGAGAACACTGAAGCTTTCTTT
V: TRBV7-9; D: NA; size: many; J: TRBJ2-2; CDR3: CASSSTNLIGELFF; DNA: TGTGCCAGCAGCTCTACAAACTTGATCGGGGAGCTGTTTTTT
V: TRBV28; D: TRBD2; size: many; J: TRBJ2-1; CDR3: CASSGLEAGGYNEQFF; DNA: TGTGCCAGCAGTGGGCTGGAAGCGGGGGGTTACAATGAGCAGTTCTTC
V: TRBV12-3/TRBV12-4; D: TRBD2; size: many; J: TRBJ2-5; CDR3: CAVPAVIPWTSGGAKTQYF; DNA: TGTGCCGTGCCAGCAGTGATACCCTGGACTAGCGGGGGGGCGAAGACCCAGTACTTC
V: TRBV6-6; D: NA; size: many; J: TRBJ2-3; CDR3: CASSSTGTSTDTQYF; DNA: TGTGCCAGCAGTTCTACAGGGACTAGCACAGATACGCAGTATTTT
V: TRBV5-4; D: TRBD2; size: many; J: TRBJ2-2; CDR3: CASTGGAGGNTGELFF; DNA: TGTGCCAGCACCGGAGGGGCGGGGGGAAACACCGGGGAGCTGTTTTTT
V: TRBV10-3; D: NA; size: many; J: TRBJ2-7; CDR3: CAISDTYEQYF; DNA: TGTGCCATCAGTGACACATACGAGCAGTACTTC
V: TRBV6-6; D: TRBD1; size: many; J: TRBJ1-5; CDR3: CASSPQGATGASPGPQHF; DNA: TGTGCCAGCAGTCCCCAGGGGGCGACAGGGGCCTCCCCAGGGCCCCAGCATTTT
V: TRBV20-1; D: TRBD1; size: many; J: TRBJ2-7; CDR3: CSARDGTVALREQYF; DNA: TGCAGTGCTAGAGACGGGACAGTCGCCCTAAGGGAGCAGTACTTC
V: TRBV18; D: TRBD1; size: many; J: TRBJ1-3; CDR3: CASTTGERNTIYF; DNA: TGTGCCAGCACGACAGGGGAGAGGAACACCATATATTTT
V: TRBV3-1; D: NA; size: many; J: TRBJ1-5; CDR3: CASSQEHNQPQHF; DNA: TGTGCCAGCAGCCAAGAACACAATCAGCCCCAGCATTTT
V: TRBV5-1; D: TRBD1; size: many; J: TRBJ2-7; CDR3: CASSSDRESLYEQYF; DNA: TGCGCCAGCAGCTCAGACAGGGAATCCCTCTACGAGCAGTACTTC
V: TRBV19; D: NA; size: many; J: TRBJ1-5; CDR3: CATSEYSNQPQHF; DNA: TGTGCCACCTCGGAGTATAGCAATCAGCCCCAGCATTTT
V: TRBV29-1; D: NA; size: few; J: TRBJ2-1; CDR3: CSVPNAGEQFF; DNA: TGCAGCGTCCCAAATGCCGGGGAGCAGTTCTTC
V: TRBV3-1; D: NA; size: many; J: TRBJ2-1; CDR3: CASSQGLGRAEQFF; DNA: TGTGCCAGCAGCCAAGGTTTAGGTCGCGCTGAGCAGTTCTTC
V: TRBV3-1; D: NA; size: many; J: TRBJ1-2; CDR3: CASSQETPNYGYTF; DNA: TGTGCCAGCAGCCAAGAAACCCCCAACTATGGCTACACCTTC